This T cell receptor beta chain was found in a study of T cell repertoires in cytomegalovirus infection. Study-wide background: Recently identified HLA-C-restricted and well-studied HLA-B-restricted CMV epitopes were used. Indicated by public TCR beta signatures were CMV infection and matching HLA type.

TCRdb called the reads again in MiXCR, with one record for every CDR3 protein. Counted here are 650,000 to 900,000 distinct CDR3 sequences, around a third occurring once; the ten biggest clones make up roughly 12%. The V and J ends lost 0 bases and 4 bases respectively, with 12 bases between them. The length of the CDR3 is 15 residues. The germline gives CDR1 MGHRA, CDR2 YSYEKL. Findings and caveats of the study: The study identified carriers of CMV plus the relevant HLA from cumulative public TCR beta family frequency. HLA-C-restricted TCR beta clonotypes specific for CMV led the ex vivo response.

About this clonotype itself: Its antigen remains unknown.

J is TRBJ1-1 and V is TRBV4-1; D is perhaps TRBD1 (6 bases). This sequence was found in a human donor in good health (CMV status not recorded). Some clones in this sample may be carry-over from other donors' samples. The sample here was cultured CD8+ T cells from PBMCs, taken from culture after CMV antigen stimulation. The DNA of the CDR3 is TGCGCCAGCAGCCAAGAAGCGGGGGCGAGCACTGAAGCTTTCTTT. Its translation: CASSQEAGASTEAFF.